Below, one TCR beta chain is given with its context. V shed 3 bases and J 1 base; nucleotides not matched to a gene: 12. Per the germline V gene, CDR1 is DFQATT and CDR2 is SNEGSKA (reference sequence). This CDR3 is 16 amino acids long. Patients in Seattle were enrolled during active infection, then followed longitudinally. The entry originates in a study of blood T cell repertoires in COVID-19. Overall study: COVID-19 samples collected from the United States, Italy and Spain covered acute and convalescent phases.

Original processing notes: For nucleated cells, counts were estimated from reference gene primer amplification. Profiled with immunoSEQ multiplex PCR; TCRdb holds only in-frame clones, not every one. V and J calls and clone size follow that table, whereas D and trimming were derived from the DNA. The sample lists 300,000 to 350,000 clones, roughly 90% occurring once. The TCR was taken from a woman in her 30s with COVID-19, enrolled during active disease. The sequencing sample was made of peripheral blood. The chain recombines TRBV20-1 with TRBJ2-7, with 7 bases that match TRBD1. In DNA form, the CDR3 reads TGCAGTGCTAGTAGGCAGGGGGTCTCAGGGTCCTACGAGCAGTACTTC. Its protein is CSASRQGVSGSYEQYF.